Shown below are 22 T cell receptor beta chains from a single sample sequenced in a study of CD8 T cells in Susac syndrome. The RNA input was 0.5 to 1 ug, and it was reverse transcribed with random hexamers. TCRdb analysed the immunoSEQ multiplex PCR reads with MiXCR anew, one entry per CDR3 protein. The sample records about 150,000 distinct CDR3 sequences, around 96% being singletons. The specimen was CD8+ T cells from PBMCs. The receptors stem from a human donor with multiple sclerosis.

The CDR3 loop is CSARVVGIDNSPLHF. In DNA form, the CDR3 reads TGCAGTGCTAGAGTTGTAGGGATTGATAATTCACCCCTCCACTTT. This chain joins TRBV20-1 and TRBJ1-6; D is ambiguous. The length of the CDR3 is 15 residues. From germline, CDR1 is DFQATT and CDR2 SNEGSKA (reference sequence). Trimming took 1 base from V and 5 from J, leaving 12 bases between them.

The genes are TRBV6-5 and TRBJ2-6, with unresolved D. This CDR3 is built from 14 residues. V lost 2 bases and J 4 bases, leaving 6 bases between the germline ends. Germline-derived CDR1 and CDR2 are MNHEY and SVGAGI. CDR3 coding DNA: TGTGCCAGCAGTTACCTCCCGGGGGCCAACGTCCTGACTTTC. This gives the protein CASSYLPGANVLTF.

This rearrangement joins TRBV20-1 to TRBJ1-1; D not certain. Germline V gene lookup returns CDR1 DFQATT and CDR2 SNEGSKA (reference sequence). The CDR3 is made up of 14 amino acids. V was clipped by 3 bases and J by 0 bases, with 11 bases between them. The CDR3 loop reads CSASEGIVNTEAFF. The CDR3, as DNA: TGCAGTGCTAGTGAGGGTATAGTGAACACTGAAGCTTTCTTT.

This sequence joins TRBV10-3 and TRBJ2-3; D may be TRBD1 or TRBD2 (6 bases each). V lost 3 bases to trimming and J lost 4 bases, with 8 bases between them. Germline CDR1 and CDR2: ENHRY and SYGVKD. The CDR3 sequence is 13 residues long. DNA of the CDR3: TGTGCCATCAGTGAACGGGGGCCAGATACGCAGTATTTT. It translates to CAISERGPDTQYF.

The V and J genes are TRBV27 and TRBJ1-1; no clear D gene. CDR3 length equals 13 residues. With 4 bases removed from V and 3 bases from J, the gap between germline ends came to 9 bases. Germline-derived CDR1 and CDR2 are MNHEY and SMNVEV (reference sequence). CDR3 amino acids: CASSSGPYTEAFF. CDR3 coding DNA: TGTGCCAGCAGTTCTGGGCCCTACACTGAAGCTTTCTTT.

The rearrangement links TRBV27 to TRBJ1-1; D is unresolved. V was cut by 0 bases and J by 2 bases, with 7 bases left in between. Germline assignment: CDR1 MNHEY and CDR2 SMNVEV (reference sequence). CDR3 length: 14 amino acids. CDR3 in DNA: TGTGCCAGCAGTTTATCGGACGTTAACACTGAAGCTTTCTTT. The encoded protein is CASSLSDVNTEAFF.

This clonotype was detected a few times. As DNA, the CDR3 is TGTGCCAGCAGCCAAGATGAGAATCAGCCCCAGCATTTT. Translating gives CASSQDENQPQHF. The chain is built from TRBV3-1 and TRBJ1-5; the D is unclear. Between the trimmed V and J ends, which lost 0 bases and 4 bases, there was a span of 4 bases. The CDR3 totals 13 residues. Germline-derived CDR1 and CDR2 are LGHDT and YNNKEL (reference sequence).

The chain has TRBV20-1 and TRBJ2-1; D might be TRBD2 (5 bases). Germline V gives CDR1 DFQATT, CDR2 SNEGSKA (reference sequence). The CDR3 extends over 16 amino acids. The V end was cut by 1 base, the J end by 8 bases, with 21 bases between. The chain's CDR3 is CSARGEGSGRRDEQFF. CDR3 nucleotide sequence: TGCAGTGCTAGAGGAGAGGGTTCGGGCAGACGGGATGAGCAGTTCTTC.

The rearrangement joins TRBV4-1 to TRBJ2-5, with D possibly matching TRBD2 (6 bases). V gave up 4 bases and J gave up 5 bases, with 23 bases separating them. The CDR3 runs 17 residues. The germline gives CDR1 MGHRA, CDR2 YSYEKL. The CDR3 loop is CASSPPLPLARGETQYF. As DNA, the CDR3 is TGCGCCAGCAGCCCCCCTCTCCCACTAGCTCGGGGGGAGACCCAGTACTTC.

V and J are TRBV12-5 and TRBJ2-7, with 12 bases lining up with TRBD2. The CDR3 has 16 amino acids. V was pared by 3 bases and J by 3 bases, with 6 bases of the junction left unmatched. The germline V gene has CDR1 LGHNT and CDR2 FRNRAP. The CDR3 sequence is CASGLDGLAGIYEQYF. The DNA of the CDR3 is TGTGCTAGTGGTTTAGACGGACTAGCGGGGATCTACGAGCAGTACTTC.

The J gene is TRBJ2-6, the V gene TRBV11-2; D unresolved. Trimming pared 4 bases from V and 0 bases from J, leaving 7 bases between. This CDR3 is built from 15 residues. Per germline, CDR1 SGHAT and CDR2 FQNNGV. CDR3 amino acids: CASSSISSGANVLTF. The CDR3 DNA sequence: TGTGCCAGCAGCTCTATTAGCTCTGGGGCCAACGTCCTGACTTTC.

The V gene is TRBV29-1, the J gene TRBJ2-1; 11 positions agree with TRBD2. V dropped 2 bases and J dropped 9; count of bases not matched to a gene: 6. This CDR3 contains 14 residues. Germline CDR1 is SQVTM and CDR2 is ANQGSEA. This chain's CDR3 is CSVELTSGEGEQFF. DNA of the CDR3: TGCAGCGTTGAACTGACTAGCGGGGAGGGTGAGCAGTTCTTC.

The genes are TRBV27 and TRBJ2-7, with TRBD1 matching over 8 bases. The CDR3 is 12 amino acids. In germline, CDR1 is MNHEY, CDR2 SMNVEV (reference sequence). V trimming: 7 bases; J trimming: 6 bases; junction bases outside the gene matches: 5. CDR3 residues: CASTGQGREQYF. The CDR3 region has the DNA TGTGCCAGCACCGGACAGGGACGCGAGCAGTACTTC.

The J gene is TRBJ2-5, the V gene TRBV7-8; D may correspond to TRBD1 or TRBD2 (6 bases each). V was trimmed by 6 bases and J by 8 bases, leaving 16 bases between them. CDR3 size: 13 residues. Per the germline V gene, CDR1 is SGHVS and CDR2 is FQNEAQ. The CDR3 bases are TGTGCCAGCAGTCCAAGACCCGGGGGCACCCAGTACTTC. This codes for CASSPRPGGTQYF.

The CDR3 loop reads CASGGGSDYGYTF. The DNA of the CDR3 is TGTGCCAGCGGCGGAGGGTCAGACTATGGCTACACCTTC. The rearrangement links TRBV6-2 or TRBV6-3 to TRBJ1-2, with no clear D. The CDR3 runs to 13 residues. Germline V gene data show CDR1 as MNHEY and CDR2 as SVGEGT. V was trimmed by 8 bases and J by 3 bases, leaving 13 bases between them.

DNA for the CDR3: TGCGCCAGCAGCCCGGGACAGGCCCAGTGGTACTATGGCTACACCTTC. Its translation is CASSPGQAQWYYGYTF. The rearrangement links TRBV4-1 to TRBJ1-2, with TRBD1 identical over 8 bases. The germline V gene encodes CDR1 MGHRA and CDR2 YSYEKL. V lost 4 bases and J lost 3; bases outside the gene matches: 10. This CDR3 region has 16 residues.

The rearrangement links TRBV11-2 to TRBJ1-6, with D perhaps TRBD1 (6 bases). Germline CDR1 reads SGHAT; CDR2 reads FQNNGV. This CDR3 region has 18 residues. V was trimmed by 2 bases and J by 3 bases, leaving 17 bases between them. Here the CDR3 DNA reads TGTGCCAGCAGCTTAAAAAGTGGGGGGGCCGGCTATAATTCACCCCTCCACTTT. This sequence encodes CASSLKSGGAGYNSPLHF. The full variable domain, rest sourced from reference TRBV11-2 and TRBJ1-6, is EAGVAQSPRYKIIEKRQSVAFWCNPISGHATLYWYQQILGQGPKLLIQFQNNGVVDDSQLPKDRFSAERLKGVDSTLKIQPAKLEDSAVYLCASSLKSGGAGYNSPLHFGNGTRLTVT.

CDR3 sequence: CASSPLSGTEKETQYF. The CDR3 region has the DNA TGTGCCAGCAGCCCTTTATCAGGGACAGAGAAGGAGACCCAGTACTTC. The chain recombines TRBV7-9 with TRBJ2-5, with TRBD1 matching 7 bases. The germline gives CDR1 SEHNR, CDR2 FQNEAQ (reference sequence). The CDR3 covers 16 residues. V gave up 5 bases and J gave up 5 bases; unmatched junction bases: 14.

The chain employs TRBV13 and TRBJ2-1, with 9 nucleotides matching TRBD2. Germline assignment: CDR1 PRHDT and CDR2 FYEKMQ (reference sequence). This CDR3 comprises 15 residues. V trimming: 3 bases; J trimming: 6 bases; junction bases outside the gene matches: 6. CDR3 DNA: TGTGCCAGCAGCTTCACGCGGGAGGGTCCCAATGAGCAGTTCTTC. It is translated as CASSFTREGPNEQFF.

V usage is TRBV7-9 and J usage is TRBJ1-1; D gene ambiguous. The CDR3 is made up of 12 amino acids. Germline V gene sequence: CDR1 SEHNR, CDR2 FQNEAQ (reference sequence). V lost 4 bases and J 8 bases, leaving 11 bases between the germline ends. CDR3 nucleotides: TGTGCCAGCAGCTACCCCGGAGGGGAAGCTTTCTTT. It codes for CASSYPGGEAFF.

The CDR3: CASSLDRTRTDTQYF. The CDR3, as DNA: TGTGCCAGCAGCCTTGACAGGACACGCACAGATACGCAGTATTTT. The gene calls are TRBV11-2 and TRBJ2-3, with D possibly TRBD1 on 6 matching bases. This CDR3 has 15 residues. The germline CDR1 and CDR2 sequences are SGHAT and FQNNGV. Between the trimmed V and J ends, which lost 5 bases and 1 base, there was a span of 13 bases.

This chain connects TRBV7-8 to TRBJ2-7; tentative D call: TRBD2 (6 bases). This CDR3 is 14 amino acids long. Germline V gene data show CDR1 as SGHVS and CDR2 as FQNEAQ. V was trimmed by 3 bases and J by 2 bases, leaving 11 bases between them. The CDR3 DNA is TGTGCCAGCAGCTTTTTGGAGGGACCCTACGAGCAGTACTTC. Its protein is CASSFLEGPYEQYF.